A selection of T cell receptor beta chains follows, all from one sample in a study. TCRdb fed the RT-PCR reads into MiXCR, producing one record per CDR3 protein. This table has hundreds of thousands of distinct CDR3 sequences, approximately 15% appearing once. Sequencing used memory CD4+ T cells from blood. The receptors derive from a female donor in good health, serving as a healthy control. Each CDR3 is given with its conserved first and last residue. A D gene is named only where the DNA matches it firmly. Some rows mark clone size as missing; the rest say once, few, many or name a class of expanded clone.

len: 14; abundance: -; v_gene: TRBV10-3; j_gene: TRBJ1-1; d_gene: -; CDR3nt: TGTGCCATCAGTGAGTCTGGGATTGGCGCTGAAGCTTTCTTT; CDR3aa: CAISESGIGAEAFF
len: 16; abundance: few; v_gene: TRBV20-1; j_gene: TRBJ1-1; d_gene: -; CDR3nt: TGCAGTGCAAGAGACCGGGGCCGGGGGGGGAACACTGAAGCTTTCTTT; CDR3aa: CSARDRGRGGNTEAFF
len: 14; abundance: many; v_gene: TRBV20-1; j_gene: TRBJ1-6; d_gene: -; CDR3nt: TGCAGTGCTAGGGCCGGGGGGAGTAATTCACCCCTCCACTTT; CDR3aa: CSARAGGSNSPLHF
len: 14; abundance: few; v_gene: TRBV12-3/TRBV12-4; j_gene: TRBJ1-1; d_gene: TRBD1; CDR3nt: TGTGCCAGCAGTGAGACAGGGGGGGGCACTGAAGCTTTCTTT; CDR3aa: CASSETGGGTEAFF
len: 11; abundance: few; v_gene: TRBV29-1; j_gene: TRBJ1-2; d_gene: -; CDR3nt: TGCAGCGTGAACAGGGCCGGCGGCTACACCTTC; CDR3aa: CSVNRAGGYTF
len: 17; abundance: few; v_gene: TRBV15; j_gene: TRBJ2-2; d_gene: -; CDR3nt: TGTGCCACCAGCAGACGTACAGGGAATTCGATCACCGGGGAGCTGTTTTTT; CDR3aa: CATSRRTGNSITGELFF
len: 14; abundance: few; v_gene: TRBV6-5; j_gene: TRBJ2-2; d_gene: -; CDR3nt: TGTGCCAGCAGTCCCCAAACGAACACCGGGGAGCTGTTTTTT; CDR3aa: CASSPQTNTGELFF
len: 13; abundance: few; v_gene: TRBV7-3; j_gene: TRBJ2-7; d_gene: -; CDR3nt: TGTGCCAGCAGCTCGAGGGACGGTACCGAGCAGTACTTC; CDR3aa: CASSSRDGTEQYF
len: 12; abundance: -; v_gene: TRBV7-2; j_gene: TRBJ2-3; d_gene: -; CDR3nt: TGTGCCAGCAGCTTAAGTCGGGGAGCGCAGTATTTT; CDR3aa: CASSLSRGAQYF
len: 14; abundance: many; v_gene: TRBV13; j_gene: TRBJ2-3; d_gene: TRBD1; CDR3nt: TGTGCCAGCAGCTTCGACAGGGTGGCAGATACGCAGTATTTT; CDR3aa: CASSFDRVADTQYF